This T cell receptor beta chain was identified during a study of T cell responses to AZD1222 COVID-19 vaccine (dated by TCRdb to about 2021). For context, the study as a whole: TCR sequencing covered about 230 trial participants: 207 given two doses of AZD1222 and around 25 given two doses of MenACWY control vaccine. Enrollment into the trials was organized by age into subgroups of 18-55, 56-69 and 70-plus years, and those subgroups contained about 160, 30 and 59 TCR-sequenced participants, respectively. General conclusions and limits of the study: The 56-69-year group was small, and its depth increase did not reach significance, likely because of low power. Because no samples from the day 14 peak response were available, repertoires could be characterized only after the peak T cell response. Reportedly, almost half of the unique spike-specific TCRs recognized epitopes lying outside the regions that are mutated in the B.1.351 and B.1.1.7 variants. Conclusions about previously exposed vaccinees are limited, since just 5 to 7 AZD1222 recipients were seropositive for SARS-CoV-2 at baseline. Vaccine-associated CD4 TCRs spanned the whole spike protein, with dominant responses in regions 160-218 and 743-854. Participants were mostly white British, with more females than males. The authors suggested clonal diversity may have been underestimated. After two AZD1222 doses, spike-specific TCR breadth and depth were significantly higher than at day 0 and than in MenACWY recipients.

A remark on this clone: It has no known antigen specificity. No quality values exist for individual bases; no much larger clone is one base distant.

V drops 4 bases and J drops 0 bases, leaving 14 bases in between. From a lookup of the germline V gene, CDR1 and CDR2 are SGHTA and FQGNSA. The CDR3 measures 16 amino acids from cysteine to phenylalanine. The CDR3 DNA has 48 bases and is translated from base 1. Explained via the paper, the time point label denotes: baseline before first vaccination. The intended sense of this specimen's treatment or condition label: meningococcal conjugate vaccine given as trial control. Vaccinee samples came from UK trials COV001 and COV002, including a single-blind randomized controlled phase 2/3 trial of AZD1222 (ChAdOx1 nCoV-19) in healthy adults. Trial participant PBMC samples were collected at day 0 and day 28 after the second dose for TCRbeta chain sequencing. The CDR3 regions of human TCRbeta chains were analyzed by immunosequencing. From the authors' description of their analysis: TCRs in the repertoires were compared against a reference library of SARS-CoV-2-specific TCRs that had been generated with the MIRA antigen-specificity platform. Breadth meant the fraction of unique TCRs that were SARS-CoV-2-associated, whereas depth meant the fraction of total T cells that were SARS-CoV-2-associated. Using the MIRA data, each spike-specific TCR was mapped to the spike region that the TCR reacts to and placed in a CD4 or CD8 class. Log10-transformed breadth and depth values were compared by one-way ANOVA with Sidak's multiple comparisons tests. TCRdb provides this immuneACCESS table in a form limited to in-frame rearrangements. Some clones are lacking; in checked studies, under half of them reflect an unresolved V gene, and why the rest are absent is not known. The DNA gave D and trimming, while V, J and clone size come from that table. In this sample the table shows 120,000 or so clones, around nine tenths of which occur a single time. Over 8.5% of the sample belongs to the ten largest clones.

Material: peripheral blood, obtained on day 0 of MenACWY control vaccination. This chain joins TRBV7-2 to TRBJ2-3, with an unclear D gene assignment. The sequence was collected from an adult in good health. The nucleotides read TGTGCCAGCAGCTCCATGGGCCGGTCGAGCACAGATACGCAGTATTTT. It specifies CASSSMGRSSTDTQYF.